This is a list of T cell receptor beta chains from one sample in a study of control samples from healthy donors and cancer patients. The data were produced by immunoSEQ multiplex PCR, yet TCRdb's version contains in-frame clones alone and is incomplete. Of tens of thousands of clones detected, more than 85% appear once; the ten largest clones hold about 1.5%. The sequenced material came from blood. These receptors originate from a woman aged 30 to 39 in good health. Both conserved end residues are part of each CDR3. A D gene is named only where the DNA matches it firmly. Clone size is not always given. Where it is, it says once, few, many or a class for expanded clones.

clone_size	v_call	d_call	j_call	cdr3_nt	cdr3_aa
NA	TRBV28	NA	TRBJ2-4	TGTGCCAGCAGTTTCAGCAAAAACATTCAGTACTTC	CASSFSKNIQYF
NA	TRBV4-2	TRBD2	TRBJ2-1	TGTGCCAGCAGCCAAAGTCTTAGCGGGAATAGCAATGAGCAGTTCTTC	CASSQSLSGNSNEQFF
once	TRBV3-1/TRBV3-2	NA	TRBJ1-4	TGTGCCAGCAGCCAAGTGTCAGGGGTCGGTGAAAAACTGTTTTTT	CASSQVSGVGEKLFF
NA	TRBV19	NA	TRBJ1-6	TGTGCCAGTAGTATACAGCCCAATAATTCACCCCTCCACTTT	CASSIQPNNSPLHF
NA	TRBV2	TRBD2	TRBJ2-1	TGTGCCAGCAGTGTGGGACTAGTAGCTGGTGAGCAGTTCTTC	CASSVGLVAGEQFF
NA	TRBV28	TRBD1	TRBJ1-5	TGTGCCAGCAGTTCGGCAGGGGGTGCGGGCAATCAGCCCCAGCATTTT	CASSSAGGAGNQPQHF
NA	TRBV28	TRBD1	TRBJ1-5	TGTGCCAGCAGTTTAACCATACAGGGGCTAAGCCAGCCCCAGCATTTT	CASSLTIQGLSQPQHF
NA	TRBV28	NA	TRBJ2-3	TGTGCCAGCAGTTTAAAGTATTCTAGCACAGATACGCAGTATTTT	CASSLKYSSTDTQYF
NA	TRBV10-3	NA	TRBJ2-5	TGTGCCATCAGTGACTCCGGACAGCTTCAAGAGACCCAGTACTTC	CAISDSGQLQETQYF
NA	TRBV10-3	NA	TRBJ1-6	TGTGCCATCACCCCGGGAGTTCATAATTCACCCCTCCACTTT	CAITPGVHNSPLHF
NA	TRBV28	TRBD1	TRBJ1-5	TGTGCCAGCAGGGAAGGGACAGGCCCCAATCAGCCCCAGCATTTT	CASREGTGPNQPQHF
NA	TRBV5-4	NA	TRBJ2-1	TGTGCCAGCACCGACTTAAAAACCGGAGGAGGGGGCAATGAGCAGTTCTTC	CASTDLKTGGGGNEQFF
NA	TRBV6-5	TRBD2	TRBJ2-3	TGTGCCAGCAGCGCCCTAGCGGGGGGCACAGATACGCAGTATTTT	CASSALAGGTDTQYF
NA	TRBV6-1	TRBD1	TRBJ1-1	TGTGCCAGCAGTGAATGGGACAGGGGACATACTGAAGCTTTCTTT	CASSEWDRGHTEAFF
NA	TRBV3-1/TRBV3-2	NA	TRBJ2-2	TGTGCCAGCAGCCAAATTTCAGGGAGGACCGGGGAGCTGTTTTTT	CASSQISGRTGELFF
NA	TRBV18	NA	TRBJ2-7	TGTGCCAGCTCACGAACCAGGGGTGGGGACGAGCAGTACTTC	CASSRTRGGDEQYF
NA	TRBV10-3	TRBD1	TRBJ1-2	TGTGCCATCAGTGGGTCCGGGACAGGGCTTCTTGGCTACACCTTC	CAISGSGTGLLGYTF
NA	TRBV6-2/TRBV6-3	NA	TRBJ2-7	TGTGCCAGCAGTTACCAGGGATACGAGCAGTACTTC	CASSYQGYEQYF
few	TRBV24-1	TRBD1	TRBJ2-1	TGTGCCACCAGTAGACAGGGGAACCCGGGCAATGAGCAGTTCTTC	CATSRQGNPGNEQFF
NA	TRBV24-1	TRBD1	TRBJ2-1	TGTGCCACCTCTACTAAAAAAACGGGACAGGGATACAATGAGCAGTTCTTC	CATSTKKTGQGYNEQFF
NA	TRBV10-3	NA	TRBJ1-4	TGTGCCATCAGATCAGGGGATTCGGCTAATGAAAAACTGTTTTTT	CAIRSGDSANEKLFF
NA	TRBV7-9	NA	TRBJ2-7	TGTGCCAGCAGCTCAATTCGTAGTGGAGGCGGACTACCCTATTACGAGCAGTACTTC	CASSSIRSGGGLPYYEQYF
once	TRBV29-1	TRBD2	TRBJ2-3	TGCAGCGTTGAAACTAGCGGGAGTTTAGATACGCAGTATTTT	CSVETSGSLDTQYF
NA	TRBV15	TRBD1	TRBJ1-1	TGTGCCACCAGCAGAGTCGACAGGGCCAACACTGAAGCTTTCTTT	CATSRVDRANTEAFF
NA	TRBV4-1	NA	TRBJ2-2	TGCGCCAGCAGCCAAGGGACTTTCGACGGATACACCGGGGAGCTGTTTTTT	CASSQGTFDGYTGELFF
NA	TRBV3-1/TRBV3-2	TRBD2	TRBJ2-3	TGTGCCAGCAGTCGGACTAGCGGGGGAGATACGCAGTATTTT	CASSRTSGGDTQYF
NA	TRBV5-1	NA	TRBJ2-7	TGCGCCAGCAGCTTCCGACAGTTAAGTCCCTACGAGCAGTACTTC	CASSFRQLSPYEQYF
NA	TRBV19	NA	TRBJ2-2	TGTGCCAGTAGTATGTGGGGGGTCACCGGGGAGCTGTTTTTT	CASSMWGVTGELFF
NA	TRBV7-2	NA	TRBJ1-2	TGTGCCAGCAGCCCCCAGAGTCTGGGGGCGCCGAACTATGGCTACACCTTC	CASSPQSLGAPNYGYTF
NA	TRBV6-1	TRBD1	TRBJ1-5	TGTGCCAGCAGTGAAATGGGACAGGGTGCTCAGCCCCAGCATTTT	CASSEMGQGAQPQHF
NA	TRBV19	NA	TRBJ1-4	TGTGCCAGTAGTATTAATGAAAAACTGTTTTTT	CASSINEKLFF
NA	TRBV11-2	NA	TRBJ1-4	TGTGCCAGCAGCTTCCAGCCAGTGAGGGGTGAAAAACTGTTTTTT	CASSFQPVRGEKLFF
once	TRBV3-1/TRBV3-2	NA	TRBJ2-7	TGTGCCAGCAGCCACGAAGGGGCTAGCATCTACGAGCAGTACTTC	CASSHEGASIYEQYF